These 26 T cell receptor beta chains were all obtained from the same sample, sequenced in a study of blood T cell repertoires in COVID-19. Using immunoSEQ multiplex PCR, the repertoire was profiled, and TCRdb retains in-frame clones only, with some absent. The table has under 150,000 clones, 84% seen once. Sequenced material: PBMCs or T cells enriched from blood (not recorded which). The receptor set was obtained from a man aged 50 to 59 in a cohort exposed to, infected with or recovered from COVID-19 (not recorded which).

This sequence joins TRBV5-6 and TRBJ1-4; D call uncertain. The ends were cut back, 0 bases at V and 5 bases at J, with 8 bases in the middle. The CDR3 is made up of 14 amino acids. The germline V gene has CDR1 SGHDT and CDR2 YYEEEE. The CDR3 region is CASSLGSVNEKLFF. DNA of the CDR3: TGTGCCAGCAGCTTGGGTTCAGTAAATGAAAAACTGTTTTTT.

The chain employs TRBV19 and TRBJ2-7; 7 nucleotides line up with TRBD2. The CDR3 runs 14 residues. The J segment lost 3 bases and the V segment lost 3 bases, leaving 5 bases of the junction unmatched. Per germline, CDR1 LNHDA and CDR2 SQIVND (reference sequence). This CDR3 reads CASSMGGNVYEQYF. DNA for the CDR3: TGTGCCAGTAGTATGGGAGGGAACGTCTACGAGCAGTACTTC. The full variable domain, with the rest looked up from reference TRBV19 and TRBJ2-7, is DGGITQSPKYLFRKEGQNVTLSCEQNLNHDAMYWYRQDPGQGLRLIYYSQIVNDFQKGDIAEGYSVSREKKESFPLTVTSAQKNPTAFYLCASSMGGNVYEQYFGPGTRLTVT.

Here the CDR3 DNA reads TGTGCCACCAGCAGGGGCTCCGACTCCACAGATACGCAGTATTTT. Its translation: CATSRGSDSTDTQYF. V usage is TRBV10-3 and J usage is TRBJ2-3; D perhaps matches TRBD1 (6 bases). The CDR3 runs to 15 residues. V shed 10 bases and J shed 2 bases, with 19 bases lying between them. Germline V gene lookup returns CDR1 ENHRY and CDR2 SYGVKD.

In its sample, this clone was seen once. The rearrangement uses TRBV18 and TRBJ2-7; TRBD1 aligns across 9 bases. Germline trimming cut 3 bases from V and 7 bases from J; bases unmatched to any gene: 7. The V gene's germline CDR1 is KGHSH and CDR2 LQKENI. The CDR3 covers 14 residues. The CDR3 DNA is TGTGCCAGCTCACCGTGGACAGGGGAGAATGAGCAGTACTTC. Translating gives CASSPWTGENEQYF.

V usage is TRBV27 and J usage is TRBJ2-7, with TRBD2 identical over 10 bases. This CDR3 is 15 amino acids long. Unmatched junction bases numbered 12, after V lost 8 bases and J lost 5 bases. Per the germline V gene, CDR1 is MNHEY and CDR2 is SMNVEV (reference sequence). In DNA, the CDR3 is TGTGCCAGCGGAAGAACTAGCGGGGATCTCAACGAGCAGTACTTC. Encoded protein: CASGRTSGDLNEQYF.

As concerns this clone: Other nucleotide sequences in the sample specify the same CDR3. The V and J genes are TRBV28 and TRBJ1-4; D gene unclear. This CDR3 is built from 15 residues. Trimming cost V 1 base and J 0 bases, with 6 bases left between them. Germline loops: CDR1 MDHEN, CDR2 SYDVKM. CDR3 amino acids: CASSLSTATNEKLFF. For the CDR3, the DNA is TGTGCCAGCAGTTTATCAACGGCAACTAATGAAAAACTGTTTTTT.

The chain couples TRBV28 to TRBJ1-4; TRBD1 aligns across 7 bases. V trimming: 10 bases; J trimming: 11 bases; junction bases outside the gene matches: 16. The CDR3 consists of 14 residues. Germline-derived CDR1 and CDR2 are MDHEN and SYDVKM. For the CDR3, the DNA is TGTGCCACCTCACTTGATGCGGGACAGCCGAAACTGTTTTTT. Its translation is CATSLDAGQPKLFF.

V usage is TRBV9 and J usage is TRBJ1-5; no clear D. Germline V gives CDR1 SGDLS, CDR2 YYNGEE. Trimming cost V 0 bases and J 5 bases, with 6 bases left between them. This CDR3 has 13 residues. Here the CDR3 reads CASSVGPHQPQHF. DNA for the CDR3: TGTGCCAGCAGCGTAGGGCCCCATCAGCCCCAGCATTTT.

The V call is TRBV12-3 or TRBV12-4, the J call TRBJ1-1, with a weak D call TRBD1 (6 bases). V was pared by 8 bases and J by 3 bases, with 13 bases between. This CDR3 region has 13 residues. The DNA for the CDR3 is TGTGCCAGCGGACTGGGGACACACACTGAAGCTTTCTTT. This translates into CASGLGTHTEAFF.

The J gene is TRBJ2-7, the V gene TRBV4-2, with 12 bases matching TRBD2. Germline assignment: CDR1 LGHNA and CDR2 YNFKEQ. CDR3 length: 19 residues. Germline trimming cut 4 bases from V and 6 bases from J; bases unmatched to any gene: 19. CDR3 nucleotide sequence: TGTGCCAGCAGCCGCCCGACTAGCGGGAGTACTCAAGTGTCCGGCGAGCAGTACTTC. This gives the protein CASSRPTSGSTQVSGEQYF.

This rearrangement joins TRBV5-1 to TRBJ2-3, with a possible D match to TRBD2 (5 bases). The CDR3 has 12 residues. V was shortened by 2 bases and J by 4 bases, with 5 bases between the two germline ends. CDR1 and CDR2 from the germline V gene are SGHRS and YFSETQ. DNA of the CDR3: TGCGCCAGCAGCTTACTAGCAGATACGCAGTATTTT. Translated, it gives CASSLLADTQYF.

This chain uses TRBV28 with TRBJ2-7, with 8 bases fitting TRBD1. The trim removed 7 bases at V and 2 bases at J, leaving 13 bases unmatched. The CDR3 has 16 amino acids. The germline V gene encodes CDR1 MDHEN and CDR2 SYDVKM. CDR3 in amino acids: CASTVGPTGDTYEQYF. The CDR3 coding sequence is TGTGCCAGCACCGTGGGGCCGACAGGGGATACCTACGAGCAGTACTTC.

The chain recombines TRBV30 with TRBJ2-1, with 8 positions matching TRBD1. The CDR3 is 15 amino acids. The trim removed 0 bases at V and 7 bases at J, leaving 8 bases unmatched. The germline V gene encodes CDR1 GTSNPN and CDR2 SVGIG (reference sequence). The CDR3 DNA follows: TGTGCCTGGAGTGTAAGACAGGGGTTCGGGAATGAGCAGTTCTTC. Translated: CAWSVRQGFGNEQFF.

The chain has TRBV6-5 and TRBJ1-2; 7 nucleotides match TRBD1. CDR1 is MNHEY, CDR2 SVGAGI, per germline. CDR3 length: 15 amino acids. J was trimmed by 0 bases and V by 6 bases; bases with no gene match: 7. The CDR3 DNA is TGTGCCAGCAGCGCCGGACAGGCAGCTAACTATGGCTACACCTTC. It yields the protein CASSAGQAANYGYTF.

The chain is built from TRBV9 and TRBJ2-1, with 7 bases identical to TRBD2. Germline lookup yields CDR1 SGDLS and CDR2 YYNGEE. V gave up 4 bases and J gave up 0 bases; unmatched junction bases: 7. The CDR3 length is 16 residues. For the CDR3, the DNA is TGTGCCAGCAGCCCCACCCCTAGCGGCTCCTACAATGAGCAGTTCTTC. This sequence encodes CASSPTPSGSYNEQFF.

The chain carries TRBV11-2 and TRBJ2-7; D ambiguous. The CDR3 is made up of 13 amino acids. In germline, CDR1 is SGHAT, CDR2 FQNNGV. V shed 5 bases and J shed 0 bases, with 8 bases lying between them. CDR3 coding DNA: TGTGCCAGCAGCCCCTCCCTCTCCTACGAGCAGTACTTC. This codes for CASSPSLSYEQYF. Supplemented by reference TRBV11-2 and TRBJ2-7, the full variable domain reads EAGVAQSPRYKIIEKRQSVAFWCNPISGHATLYWYQQILGQGPKLLIQFQNNGVVDDSQLPKDRFSAERLKGVDSTLKIQPAKLEDSAVYLCASSPSLSYEQYFGPGTRLTVT.

This clone has just a few counts. The chain uses TRBV5-6 and TRBJ1-2, with a possible D match to TRBD1 (5 bases). Looked up from germline, CDR1 is SGHDT and CDR2 is YYEEEE. CDR3 length equals 16 residues. V was clipped by 2 bases and J by 4 bases, with 18 bases between them. The CDR3 reads CASSLRGRENAYGYTF. In DNA form, the CDR3 reads TGTGCCAGCAGCTTAAGGGGAAGGGAAAACGCCTATGGCTACACCTTC. Supplemented by reference TRBV5-6 and TRBJ1-2, the full variable domain reads DAGVTQSPTHLIKTRGQQVTLRCSPKSGHDTVSWYQQALGQGPQFIFQYYEEEERQRGNFPDRFSGHQFPNYSSELNVNALLLGDSALYLCASSLRGRENAYGYTFGSGTRLTVV.

This clone showed up just a few times. The J gene is TRBJ1-5, the V gene TRBV28; D is possibly TRBD1 (5 bases). The V end was cut by 5 bases, the J end by 6 bases, with 17 bases between. The CDR3 is made up of 15 amino acids. Germline CDR1 and CDR2: MDHEN and SYDVKM. In DNA, the CDR3 is TGTGCCAGCAGTCTACCGGGGGTGACGAGTCAGCCCCAGCATTTT. This sequence encodes CASSLPGVTSQPQHF.

V usage is TRBV12-3 or TRBV12-4 and J usage is TRBJ1-1; the D is unclear. V lost 2 bases and J lost 7, with 8 bases in between. The CDR3 has 12 residues. The CDR3 spells CASSLSIVEAFF. The CDR3 region has the DNA TGTGCCAGCAGTTTATCTATTGTTGAAGCTTTCTTT.

The V gene is TRBV24-1, the J gene TRBJ2-1, with TRBD2 identical over 16 bases. Losses at the gene ends were 4 bases for V and 14 bases for J; bases not matched to a gene: 4. Germline V gene lookup returns CDR1 KGHDR and CDR2 SFDVKD. The CDR3 is 14 residues long. In DNA form, the CDR3 reads TGTGCCACCAGTGAACGCGGGACTAGCGGGGGGGAGTTCTTC. Amino acids: CATSERGTSGGEFF.

V gene TRBV25-1 combines with J gene TRBJ2-4; D perhaps matches TRBD1 (6 bases). Between the trimmed V and J ends, which lost 5 bases and 2 bases, there was a span of 7 bases. From germline, CDR1 is MGHDK and CDR2 SYGVNS. This CDR3 contains 13 residues. Written as DNA, the CDR3 is TGTGCCAGCAGTACAGGGTCCAAAAACATTCAGTACTTC. It is translated as CASSTGSKNIQYF. The full variable domain, completed using reference TRBV25-1 and TRBJ2-4, is EADIYQTPRYLVIGTGKKITLECSQTMGHDKMYWYQQDPGMELHLIHYSYGVNSTEKGDLSSESTVSRIRTEHFPLTLESARPSHTSQYLCASSTGSKNIQYFGAGTRLSVL.

V usage is TRBV19 and J usage is TRBJ1-1, with 8 positions matching TRBD1. V lost 5 bases to trimming and J lost 1 base; unmatched junction nucleotides: 3. This CDR3 comprises 14 residues. Germline assignment: CDR1 LNHDA and CDR2 SQIVND (reference sequence). DNA for the CDR3: TGTGCCAGTAGTGACGGACAGGGGAACACTGAAGCTTTCTTT. It translates to CASSDGQGNTEAFF.

The chain carries TRBV7-9 and TRBJ1-3; TRBD1 is a possible D gene (6 bases). CDR3 length equals 13 residues. The V gene lost 6 bases and the J gene lost 2 bases, with 8 bases spanning the gap. CDR1 is SEHNR and CDR2 is FQNEAQ in the germline V gene (reference sequence). DNA of the CDR3: TGTGCCAGCAGAGCAGGGGCTGGAAACACCATATATTTT. This sequence encodes CASRAGAGNTIYF.

This chain links TRBV5-1 with TRBJ1-1; D is ambiguous. V was shortened by 2 bases and J by 0 bases, with 11 bases between the two germline ends. Germline V gives CDR1 SGHRS, CDR2 YFSETQ. This CDR3 region has 15 residues. The CDR3 region is CASSFTPGLNTEAFF. For the CDR3, the DNA is TGCGCCAGCAGCTTCACTCCGGGTTTGAACACTGAAGCTTTCTTT.

The CDR3: CASSPGPTFQETQYF. CDR3 nucleotides: TGTGCCAGCTCACCAGGGCCAACGTTCCAAGAGACCCAGTACTTC. This chain connects TRBV18 to TRBJ2-5; D gene uncertain. The V gene lost 2 bases and the J gene lost 1 base, with 11 bases spanning the gap. The CDR3 has 15 amino acids. From germline, CDR1 is KGHSH and CDR2 LQKENI.

The V call is TRBV7-2, the J call TRBJ1-2; D not certain. Germline V gene data show CDR1 as SGHTA and CDR2 as FQGNSA. There are 14 residues in the CDR3. The V end lost 2 bases, the J end lost 0 bases, and 7 bases lay between the germline ends. CDR3 sequence: CASSLSGANYGYTF. In nucleotides, the CDR3 is TGTGCCAGCAGCTTATCGGGAGCTAACTATGGCTACACCTTC.